The 15 T cell receptor beta chains below were found in one sample sequenced in a study of Ad26.COV2.S vaccination and SARS-CoV-2 variants. Treatment of the sample: about 20 received Ad26.COV2.S at low or high dose, single or two shots; several received placebo; per-sample allocation not given. The study sampled participants on day 63 after the first vaccine or placebo injection. Profiled with immunoSEQ multiplex PCR; TCRdb holds only in-frame clones, not every one. This table holds 300,000 to 350,000 clones, 85% to 90% found once. This material consisted of peripheral blood, taken in a trial of Ad26.COV2.S vaccine versus placebo. The receptors were gathered from a person aged 18-60 years who received the Ad26.COV2.S COVID-19 vaccine or a placebo.

This clone showed up just once. The chain links TRBV27 to TRBJ1-4; tentatively, D is TRBD1 (6 bases). This CDR3 is built from 14 residues. CDR1 and CDR2 (germline): MNHEY, SMNVEV (reference sequence). Trimming took 2 bases from V and 10 from J, leaving 14 bases between them. The DNA of the CDR3 is TGTGCCAGCAGTTTAGAAGGGGGGGCGCGAAAACTGTTTTTT. This gives the protein CASSLEGGARKLFF.

The chain combines TRBV30 with TRBJ1-5; no clear D gene. The CDR3 spans 12 residues. V lost 0 bases to trimming and J lost 8 bases, with 8 bases between them. Germline CDR1 reads GTSNPN; CDR2 reads SVGIG (reference sequence). In nucleotides, the CDR3 is TGTGCCTGGAGTGTACTAGGCGAGCCCCAGCATTTT. Encoded protein: CAWSVLGEPQHF.

The chain links TRBV25-1 to TRBJ1-2; unclear D gene. Per the germline V gene, CDR1 is MGHDK and CDR2 is SYGVNS. The CDR3 runs 13 residues. Trimming took 7 bases from V and 4 from J, leaving 13 bases between them. DNA of the CDR3: TGTGCCAGCACGTATGACTGGGCCTATGGCTACACCTTC. Its protein is CASTYDWAYGYTF.

The chain has TRBV19 and TRBJ2-7; 8 bases agree with TRBD1. The CDR3 extends over 15 amino acids. The V gene's germline CDR1 is LNHDA and CDR2 SQIVND (reference sequence). V lost 1 base, J lost 0 bases, and 2 bases stayed unmatched. Here the CDR3 DNA reads TGTGCCAGTAGTATAGGGACAGGGAACTCCTACGAGCAGTACGTC. It codes for CASSIGTGNSYEQYV.

The chain recombines TRBV12-3 or TRBV12-4 with TRBJ2-2; D might be TRBD1 (6 bases). CDR3 length: 13 amino acids. V was clipped by 6 bases and J by 3 bases, with 8 bases between them. In DNA, the CDR3 is TGTGCCAGCAGCCGACAGGACACCGGGGAGCTGTTTTTT. It specifies CASSRQDTGELFF.

The chain recombines TRBV6-2 or TRBV6-3 with TRBJ2-1; tentative D call: TRBD2 (6 bases). Trimming took off 0 bases at V and 5 bases at J, with 11 bases between the two ends. This CDR3 has 15 amino acids. Germline V lookup: CDR1 MNHEY, CDR2 SVGEGT. In nucleotides, the CDR3 is TGTGCCAGCAGTTACTCGCCGGACTACCACAATGAGCAGTTCTTC. Residues: CASSYSPDYHNEQFF.

The chain is built from TRBV13 and TRBJ1-2, with D perhaps TRBD1 (5 bases). The CDR3 spans 16 residues. Trimming took 0 bases from V and 2 from J, leaving 13 bases between them. CDR1 and CDR2 from the germline V gene are PRHDT and FYEKMQ (reference sequence). The CDR3 region has the DNA TGTGCCAGCAGCTTAGGCCAGGGCTCCTTGAACTATGGCTACACCTTC. It yields the protein CASSLGQGSLNYGYTF.

The chain carries TRBV6-5 and TRBJ1-6, with D perhaps TRBD1 (6 bases). Germline V gene sequence: CDR1 MNHEY, CDR2 SVGAGI. The CDR3 sequence is 13 residues long. Trimming took off 5 bases at V and 7 bases at J, with 9 bases between the two ends. CDR3 protein: CASSRTENSPLHF. The CDR3 DNA follows: TGTGCCAGCAGTCGGACAGAAAATTCACCCCTCCACTTT.

The CDR3 sequence is CASSLGPAGSDEQYF. Here the CDR3 DNA reads TGCGCCAGCAGCTTGGGACCTGCTGGGTCTGACGAGCAGTACTTC. The chain has TRBV5-1 and TRBJ2-7; D not resolved. Germline CDR1 is SGHRS and CDR2 is YFSETQ. CDR3 length: 15 amino acids. Trimming took 0 bases from V and 5 from J, leaving 15 bases between them. The variable domain in full, with the rest retrieved from reference TRBV5-1 and TRBJ2-7, is KAGVTQTPRYLIKTRGQQVTLSCSPISGHRSVSWYQQTPGQGLQFLFEYFSETQRNKGNFPGRFSGRQFSNSRSEMNVSTLELGDSALYLCASSLGPAGSDEQYFGPGTRLTVT.

The V call is TRBV9, the J call TRBJ1-2, with 9 bases that match TRBD1. CDR3 length: 16 residues. The germline CDR1 and CDR2 sequences are SGDLS and YYNGEE. V was clipped by 0 bases and J by 6 bases; unmatched bases: 9. Written as DNA, the CDR3 is TGTGCCAGCAGCGTAGAAACAACAGGGGGCCTCAATGGCTACACCTTC. This translates into CASSVETTGGLNGYTF.

This chain uses TRBV7-9 with TRBJ1-2; D remains ambiguous. V was shortened by 5 bases and J by 11 bases, with 18 bases between the two germline ends. This CDR3 has 13 amino acids. Germline lookup yields CDR1 SEHNR and CDR2 FQNEAQ (reference sequence). Here the CDR3 DNA reads TGTGCCAGCAGCGACACACCATCCTTCAGGTACACCTTC. It specifies CASSDTPSFRYTF.

The chain employs TRBV27 and TRBJ1-5; D is unclear. The germline V gene has CDR1 MNHEY and CDR2 SMNVEV (reference sequence). V was pared by 3 bases and J by 0 bases, with 15 bases between. The length of the CDR3 is 17 residues. The CDR3, as DNA: TGTGCCAGCAGTTTTAAGGCGGCTCGTTATAGCAATCAGCCCCAGCATTTT. Translating it yields CASSFKAARYSNQPQHF.

V is TRBV10-1 and J is TRBJ2-3; D uncertain. Looked up from germline, CDR1 is WNHNN and CDR2 is SYGVQD (reference sequence). The CDR3 covers 14 residues. V was trimmed by 2 bases and J by 3 bases, leaving 9 bases between them. The chain's CDR3 is CASSEGRLTDTQYF. For the CDR3, the DNA is TGCGCCAGCAGTGAGGGTCGGCTGACAGATACGCAGTATTTT.

The rearrangement uses TRBV6-5 and TRBJ1-5, with a weak D call TRBD1 (5 bases). Germline assignment: CDR1 MNHEY and CDR2 SVGAGI. V was trimmed by 6 bases and J by 4 bases, leaving 13 bases between them. This CDR3 has 14 residues. The CDR3 spells CASRGGWGNQPQHF. As DNA, the CDR3 is TGTGCCAGCAGAGGAGGGTGGGGGAATCAGCCCCAGCATTTT.

This chain joins TRBV2 and TRBJ2-3; D is possibly TRBD2 (5 bases). The CDR3 covers 15 residues. Germline CDR1 reads SNHLY; CDR2 reads FYNNEI. V was pared by 7 bases and J by 0 bases, with 14 bases between. CDR3 loop: CASMAGGSSTDTQYF. The CDR3 DNA is TGTGCCAGCATGGCCGGCGGGTCTAGCACAGATACGCAGTATTTT.